This T cell receptor beta chain emerged from a study of patients and donors after allogeneic stem cell transplantation. Trimming stripped 2 bases from V and 1 base from J, with 11 bases between. The CDR3 extends over 16 amino acids. Germline V gene lookup returns CDR1 MNHEY and CDR2 SVGAGI. TCRdb reanalysed the RT-PCR reads using MiXCR and keeps one entry per CDR3 protein. The sample holds about 90,000 distinct CDR3 sequences, around 46% seen once. This sequence joins TRBV6-5 and TRBJ2-2; the D gene is possibly TRBD2 (5 bases). The source material was blood, either unsorted or a sorted T cell fraction (not recorded which). The sequence was obtained from a human donor who was either an allogeneic HSCT recipient or a stem cell or donor lymphocyte infusion donor (not recorded which). It is not recorded whose cells these are; they may come from a transplant donor. In DNA form, the CDR3 reads TGTGCCAGCAGTTACGGCTCCACTAGGAACACCGGGGAGCTGTTTTTT. Amino acid sequence: CASSYGSTRNTGELFF.